Included here is one T cell receptor (beta chain) sequence, with context. Profiling relied on immunoSEQ multiplex PCR, and the TCRdb table lists in-frame clones only, not all of them. The sample lists approximately 420,000 clones, about 88% occurring once. This sample is drawn from a study of Ad26.COV2.S vaccination and SARS-CoV-2 variants. Trimming took 8 bases from V and 3 from J, leaving 14 bases between them. Germline V gene lookup returns CDR1 SEHNR and CDR2 FQNEAQ (reference sequence). The CDR3 spans 14 residues. Treatment noted: roughly 18 received Ad26.COV2.S at low or high dose, single or two shots; roughly 5 received placebo; per-sample allocation not given. Vaccine and placebo recipients were sampled on day 63 after the first injection.

The sample consisted of peripheral blood, taken in a trial of Ad26.COV2.S vaccine versus placebo. The source is a person aged 18-60 years who received the Ad26.COV2.S COVID-19 vaccine or a placebo. The chain is built from TRBV7-9 and TRBJ2-1; D ambiguous. Here the CDR3 DNA reads TGTGCCAGCGAGGCAGGCTTGGGCTACAATGAGCAGTTCTTC. This encodes CASEAGLGYNEQFF.